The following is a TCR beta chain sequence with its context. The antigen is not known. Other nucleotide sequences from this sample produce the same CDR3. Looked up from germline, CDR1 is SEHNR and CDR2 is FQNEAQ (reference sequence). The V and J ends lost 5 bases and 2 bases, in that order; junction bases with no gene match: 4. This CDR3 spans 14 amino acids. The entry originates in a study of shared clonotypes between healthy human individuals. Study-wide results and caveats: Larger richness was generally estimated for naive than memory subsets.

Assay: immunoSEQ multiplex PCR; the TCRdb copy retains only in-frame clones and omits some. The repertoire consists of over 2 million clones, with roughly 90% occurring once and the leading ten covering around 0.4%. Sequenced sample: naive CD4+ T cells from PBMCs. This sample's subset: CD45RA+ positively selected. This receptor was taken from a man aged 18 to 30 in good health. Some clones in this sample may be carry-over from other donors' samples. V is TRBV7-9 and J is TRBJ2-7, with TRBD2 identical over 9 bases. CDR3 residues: CASSLGTSPYEQYF. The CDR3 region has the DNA TGTGCCAGCAGCCTCGGGACTAGCCCCTACGAGCAGTACTTC.